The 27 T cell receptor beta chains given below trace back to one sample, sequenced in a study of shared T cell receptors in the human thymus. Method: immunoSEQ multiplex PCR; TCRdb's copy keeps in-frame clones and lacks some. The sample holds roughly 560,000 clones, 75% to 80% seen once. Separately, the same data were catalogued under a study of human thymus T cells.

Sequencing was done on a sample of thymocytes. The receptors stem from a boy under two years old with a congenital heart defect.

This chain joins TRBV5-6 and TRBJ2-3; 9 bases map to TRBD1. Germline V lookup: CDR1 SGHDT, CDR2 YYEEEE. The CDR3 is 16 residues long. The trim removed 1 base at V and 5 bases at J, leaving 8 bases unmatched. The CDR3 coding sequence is TGTGCCAGCAGCTTGACCGGGACAGGGATGGGAGATACGCAGTATTTT. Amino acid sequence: CASSLTGTGMGDTQYF.

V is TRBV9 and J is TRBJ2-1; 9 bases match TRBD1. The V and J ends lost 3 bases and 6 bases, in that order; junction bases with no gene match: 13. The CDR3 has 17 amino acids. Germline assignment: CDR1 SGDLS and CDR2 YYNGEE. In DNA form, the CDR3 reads TGTGCCAGCAGCGCGAAGGGGGACAGGGACACGGGCAATGAGCAGTTCTTC. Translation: CASSAKGDRDTGNEQFF. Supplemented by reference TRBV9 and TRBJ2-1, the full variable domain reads DSGVTQTPKHLITATGQRVTLRCSPRSGDLSVYWYQQSLDQGLQFLIQYYNGEERAKGNILERFSAQQFPDLHSELNLSSLELGDSALYFCASSAKGDRDTGNEQFFGPGTRLTVL.

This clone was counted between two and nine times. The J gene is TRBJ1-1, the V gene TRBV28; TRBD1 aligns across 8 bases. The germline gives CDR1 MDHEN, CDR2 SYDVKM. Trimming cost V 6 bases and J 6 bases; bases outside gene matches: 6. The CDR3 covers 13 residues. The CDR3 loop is CASSSGQGAEAFF. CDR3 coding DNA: TGTGCCAGCAGCTCCGGACAGGGAGCTGAAGCTTTCTTT.

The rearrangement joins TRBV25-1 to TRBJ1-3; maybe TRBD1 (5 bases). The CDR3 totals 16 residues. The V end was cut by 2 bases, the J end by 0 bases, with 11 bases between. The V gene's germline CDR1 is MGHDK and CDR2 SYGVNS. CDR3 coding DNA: TGTGCCAGCAGTGAAAGACAGCCTCACTCTGGAAACACCATATATTTT. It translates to CASSERQPHSGNTIYF.

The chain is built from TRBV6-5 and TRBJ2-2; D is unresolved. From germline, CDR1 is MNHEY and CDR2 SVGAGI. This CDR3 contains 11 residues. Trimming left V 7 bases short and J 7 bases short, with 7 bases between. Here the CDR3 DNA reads TGTGCCAGCACGCCGGGCGGGGAGCTGTTTTTT. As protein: CASTPGGELFF.

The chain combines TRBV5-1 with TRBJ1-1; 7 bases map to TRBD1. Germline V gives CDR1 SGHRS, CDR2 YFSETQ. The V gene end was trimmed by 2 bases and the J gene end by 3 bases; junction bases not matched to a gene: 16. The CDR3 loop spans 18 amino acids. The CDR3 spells CASSLYSRDSHRHTEAFF. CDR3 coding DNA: TGCGCCAGCAGCTTATATTCCCGGGACAGCCACCGGCACACTGAAGCTTTCTTT. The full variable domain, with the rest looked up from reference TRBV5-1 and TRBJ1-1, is KAGVTQTPRYLIKTRGQQVTLSCSPISGHRSVSWYQQTPGQGLQFLFEYFSETQRNKGNFPGRFSGRQFSNSRSEMNVSTLELGDSALYLCASSLYSRDSHRHTEAFFGQGTRLTVV.

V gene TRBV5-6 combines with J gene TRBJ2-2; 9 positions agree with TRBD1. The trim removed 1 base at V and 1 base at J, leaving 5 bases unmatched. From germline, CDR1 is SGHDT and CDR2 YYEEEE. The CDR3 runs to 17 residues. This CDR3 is CASSLSDRGRNTGELFF. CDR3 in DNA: TGTGCCAGCAGCTTGTCGGACAGGGGAAGGAACACCGGGGAGCTGTTTTTT.

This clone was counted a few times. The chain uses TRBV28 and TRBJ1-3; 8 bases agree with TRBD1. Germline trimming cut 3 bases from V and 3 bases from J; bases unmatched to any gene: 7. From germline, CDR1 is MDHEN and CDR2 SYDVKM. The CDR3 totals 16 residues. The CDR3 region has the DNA TGTGCCAGCAGTTTGCTCCGGACAGGGTATGGAAACACCATATATTTT. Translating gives CASSLLRTGYGNTIYF. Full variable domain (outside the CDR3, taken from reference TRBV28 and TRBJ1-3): DVKVTQSSRYLVKRTGEKVFLECVQDMDHENMFWYRQDPGLGLRLIYFSYDVKMKEKGDIPEGYSVSREKKERFSLILESASTNQTSMYLCASSLLRTGYGNTIYFGEGSWLTVV.

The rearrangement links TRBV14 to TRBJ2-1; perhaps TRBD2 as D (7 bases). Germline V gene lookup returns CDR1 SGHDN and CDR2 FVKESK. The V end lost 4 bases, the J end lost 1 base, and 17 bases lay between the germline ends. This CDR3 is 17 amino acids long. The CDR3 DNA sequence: TGTGCCAGCAGCCCCCAGGGAGGGGGGGGGTCCTACAATGAGCAGTTCTTC. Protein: CASSPQGGGGSYNEQFF.

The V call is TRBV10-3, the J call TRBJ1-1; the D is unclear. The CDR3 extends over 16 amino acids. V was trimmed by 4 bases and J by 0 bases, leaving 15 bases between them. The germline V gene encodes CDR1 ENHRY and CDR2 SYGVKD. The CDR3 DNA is TGTGCCATCAGTGGGAGGAGAGGTAAGATGAACACTGAAGCTTTCTTT. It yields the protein CAISGRRGKMNTEAFF.

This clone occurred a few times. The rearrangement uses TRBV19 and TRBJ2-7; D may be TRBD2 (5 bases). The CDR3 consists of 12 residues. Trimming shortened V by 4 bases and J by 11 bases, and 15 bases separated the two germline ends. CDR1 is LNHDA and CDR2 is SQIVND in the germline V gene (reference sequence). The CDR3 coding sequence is TGTGCCAGTAGTACCCCAGGAGGCCTCGAGTACTTC. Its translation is CASSTPGGLEYF. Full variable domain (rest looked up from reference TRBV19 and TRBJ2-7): DGGITQSPKYLFRKEGQNVTLSCEQNLNHDAMYWYRQDPGQGLRLIYYSQIVNDFQKGDIAEGYSVSREKKESFPLTVTSAQKNPTAFYLCASSTPGGLEYFGPGTRLTVT.

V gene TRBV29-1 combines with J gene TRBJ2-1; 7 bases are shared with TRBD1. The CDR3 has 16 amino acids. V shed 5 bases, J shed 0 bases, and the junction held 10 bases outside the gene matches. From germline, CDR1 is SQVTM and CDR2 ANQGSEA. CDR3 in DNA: TGCAGCGTTTATGGGGACAGAGTTAGCTCCTACAATGAGCAGTTCTTC. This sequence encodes CSVYGDRVSSYNEQFF.

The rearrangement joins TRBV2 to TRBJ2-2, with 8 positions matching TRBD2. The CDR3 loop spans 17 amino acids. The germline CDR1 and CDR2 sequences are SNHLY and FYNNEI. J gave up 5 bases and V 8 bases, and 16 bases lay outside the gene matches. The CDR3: CASGGRASGSKTGELFF. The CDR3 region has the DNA TGTGCCAGCGGTGGCAGGGCGAGCGGGAGTAAAACCGGGGAGCTGTTTTTT.

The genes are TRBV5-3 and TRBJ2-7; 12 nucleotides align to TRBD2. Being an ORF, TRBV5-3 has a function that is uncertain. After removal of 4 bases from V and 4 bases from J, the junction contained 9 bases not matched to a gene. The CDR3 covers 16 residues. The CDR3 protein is CARSLRTSGNTYEQYF. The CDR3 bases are TGTGCCAGAAGCCTCCGGACTAGCGGGAATACGTACGAGCAGTACTTC.

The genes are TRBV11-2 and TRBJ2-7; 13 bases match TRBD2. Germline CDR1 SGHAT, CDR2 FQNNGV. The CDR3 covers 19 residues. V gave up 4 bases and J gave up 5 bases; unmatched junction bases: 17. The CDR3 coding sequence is TGTGCCAGCAGCTCACTGACTAGCGGGAGGAGGAATGTCAGGAACGAGCAGTACTTC. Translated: CASSSLTSGRRNVRNEQYF. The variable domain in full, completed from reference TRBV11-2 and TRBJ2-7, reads EAGVAQSPRYKIIEKRQSVAFWCNPISGHATLYWYQQILGQGPKLLIQFQNNGVVDDSQLPKDRFSAERLKGVDSTLKIQPAKLEDSAVYLCASSSLTSGRRNVRNEQYFGPGTRLTVT.

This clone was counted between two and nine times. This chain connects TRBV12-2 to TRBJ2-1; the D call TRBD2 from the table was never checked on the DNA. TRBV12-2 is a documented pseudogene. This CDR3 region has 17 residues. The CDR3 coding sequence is TGTGCAAGTCGCCCCAATGACAGAAGACTAGCGGGAGTGGGTAAGTTCTTC. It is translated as CASRPNDRRLAGVGKFF.

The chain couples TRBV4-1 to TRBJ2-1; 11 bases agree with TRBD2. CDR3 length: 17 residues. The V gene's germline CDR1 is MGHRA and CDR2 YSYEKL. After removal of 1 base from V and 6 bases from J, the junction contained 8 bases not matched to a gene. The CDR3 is CASSQAGGLAAPNEQFF. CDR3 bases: TGCGCCAGCAGCCAAGCGGGGGGACTAGCGGCGCCCAATGAGCAGTTCTTC.

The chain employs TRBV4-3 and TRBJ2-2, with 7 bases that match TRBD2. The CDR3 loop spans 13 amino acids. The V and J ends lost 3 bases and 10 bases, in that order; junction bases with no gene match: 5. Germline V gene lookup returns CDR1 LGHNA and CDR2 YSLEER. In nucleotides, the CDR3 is TGCGCCAGCAGCCACCGGGGGGTAGCGGAGCTGTTTTTT. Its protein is CASSHRGVAELFF.

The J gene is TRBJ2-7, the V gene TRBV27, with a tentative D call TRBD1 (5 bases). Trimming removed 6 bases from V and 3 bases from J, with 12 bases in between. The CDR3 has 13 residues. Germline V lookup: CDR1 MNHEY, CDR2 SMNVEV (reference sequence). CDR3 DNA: TGTGCCAGCAGCATGGGGCTATACTACGAGCAGTACTTC. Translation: CASSMGLYYEQYF.

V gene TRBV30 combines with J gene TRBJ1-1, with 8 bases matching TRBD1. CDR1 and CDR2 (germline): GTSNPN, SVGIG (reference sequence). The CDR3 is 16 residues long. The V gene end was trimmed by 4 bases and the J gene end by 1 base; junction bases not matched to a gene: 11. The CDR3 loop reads CAWIRQGPRGNTEAFF. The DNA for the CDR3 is TGTGCCTGGATTAGACAGGGGCCCCGCGGGAACACTGAAGCTTTCTTT.

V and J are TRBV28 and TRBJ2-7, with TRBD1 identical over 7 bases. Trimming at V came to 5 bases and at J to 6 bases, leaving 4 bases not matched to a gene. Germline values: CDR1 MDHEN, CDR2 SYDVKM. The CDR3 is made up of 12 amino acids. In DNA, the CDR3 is TGTGCCAGCAGTCTCCGGGACAGCGAGCAGTACTTC. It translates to CASSLRDSEQYF. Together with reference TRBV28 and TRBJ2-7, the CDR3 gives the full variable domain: DVKVTQSSRYLVKRTGEKVFLECVQDMDHENMFWYRQDPGLGLRLIYFSYDVKMKEKGDIPEGYSVSREKKERFSLILESASTNQTSMYLCASSLRDSEQYFGPGTRLTVT.

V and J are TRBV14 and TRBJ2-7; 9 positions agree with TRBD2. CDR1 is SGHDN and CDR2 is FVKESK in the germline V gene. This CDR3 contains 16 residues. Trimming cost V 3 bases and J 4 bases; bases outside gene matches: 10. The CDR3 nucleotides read TGTGCCAGCAGCCATCTTAGCGGGAGTGAGATGTACGAGCAGTACTTC. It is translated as CASSHLSGSEMYEQYF.

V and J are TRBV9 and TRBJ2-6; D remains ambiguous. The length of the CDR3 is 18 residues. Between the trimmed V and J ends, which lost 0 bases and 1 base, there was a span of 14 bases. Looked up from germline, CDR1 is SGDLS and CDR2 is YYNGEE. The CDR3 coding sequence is TGTGCCAGCAGCGTAGCGGATCAGGTGGGTTCTGGGGCCAACGTCCTGACTTTC. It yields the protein CASSVADQVGSGANVLTF.

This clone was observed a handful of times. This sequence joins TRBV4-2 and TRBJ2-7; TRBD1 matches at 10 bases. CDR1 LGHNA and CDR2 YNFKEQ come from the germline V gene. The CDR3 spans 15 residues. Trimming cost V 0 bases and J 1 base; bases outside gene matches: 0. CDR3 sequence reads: CASSQEGQGSYEQYF. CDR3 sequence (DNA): TGTGCCAGCAGCCAAGAGGGACAGGGGTCCTACGAGCAGTACTTC.

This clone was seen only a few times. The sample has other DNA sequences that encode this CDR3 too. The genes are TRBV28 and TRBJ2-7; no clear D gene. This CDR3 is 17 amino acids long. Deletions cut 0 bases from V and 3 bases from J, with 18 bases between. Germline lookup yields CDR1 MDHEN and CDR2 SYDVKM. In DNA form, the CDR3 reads TGTGCCAGCAGTTTATGCACAGCCCCCGCCTCCCACTACGAGCAGTACTTC. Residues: CASSLCTAPASHYEQYF.

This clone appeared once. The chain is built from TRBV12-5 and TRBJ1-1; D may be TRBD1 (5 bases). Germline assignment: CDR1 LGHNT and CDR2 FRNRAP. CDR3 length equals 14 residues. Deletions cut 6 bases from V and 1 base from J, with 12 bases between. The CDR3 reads CASGLTGENTEAFF. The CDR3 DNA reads TGTGCTAGTGGACTTACAGGAGAGAACACTGAAGCTTTCTTT.

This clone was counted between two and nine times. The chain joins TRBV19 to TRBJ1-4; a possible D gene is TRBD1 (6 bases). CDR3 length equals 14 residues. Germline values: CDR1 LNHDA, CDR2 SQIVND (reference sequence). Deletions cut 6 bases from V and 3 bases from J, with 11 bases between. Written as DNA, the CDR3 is TGTGCCAGTAGGCCAGGGGAGCCTAATGAAAAACTGTTTTTT. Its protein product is CASRPGEPNEKLFF.